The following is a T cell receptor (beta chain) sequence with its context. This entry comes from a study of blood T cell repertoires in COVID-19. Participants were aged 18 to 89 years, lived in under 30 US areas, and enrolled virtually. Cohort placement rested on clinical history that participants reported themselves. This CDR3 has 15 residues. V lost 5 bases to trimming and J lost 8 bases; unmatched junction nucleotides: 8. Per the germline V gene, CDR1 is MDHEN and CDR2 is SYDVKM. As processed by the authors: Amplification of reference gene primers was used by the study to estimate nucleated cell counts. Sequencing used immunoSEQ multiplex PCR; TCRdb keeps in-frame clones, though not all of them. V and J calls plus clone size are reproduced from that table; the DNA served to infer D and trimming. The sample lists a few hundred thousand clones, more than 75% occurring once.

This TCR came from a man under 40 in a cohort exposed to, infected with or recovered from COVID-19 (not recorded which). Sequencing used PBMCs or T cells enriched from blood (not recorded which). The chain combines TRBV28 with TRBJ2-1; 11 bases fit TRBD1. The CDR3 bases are TGTGCCAGCAGTCCACCGGGACAGGGGGGCTATGAGCAGTTCTTC. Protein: CASSPPGQGGYEQFF. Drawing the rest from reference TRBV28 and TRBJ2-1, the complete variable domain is DVKVTQSSRYLVKRTGEKVFLECVQDMDHENMFWYRQDPGLGLRLIYFSYDVKMKEKGDIPEGYSVSREKKERFSLILESASTNQTSMYLCASSPPGQGGYEQFFGPGTRLTVL.